This entry is about one T cell receptor beta chain. This clone showed up just a few times. There is no known antigen for this receptor. No base quality information exists; no much larger clone differs at one position. These data originate in a study of vaccination effects on CD4 cells after COVID-19 (dated by TCRdb to the early 2020s). Context from the whole study: In the ViraFEST assay, PBMC were stimulated with viral peptide pools, and antigen-specific CD4+ T cell clonotypes were then identified by expansion using TCR sequencing. SARS-CoV-2 spike-specific CD4+ TCR repertoires from before and after mRNA vaccination were compared in COVID-19 convalescent patients and in infection-naive vaccine recipients. Each well held around 2 million PBMC cultured in IMDM containing around 5.1% human AB serum, roughly 10 IU/ml IL-2 and gentamicin, along with around 9.4 ug/ml peptides. The full study included some 10 COVID-19 convalescent patients and several SARS-CoV-2-naive healthy vaccine recipients. Cultures from other donors in the study were sequenced with the Oncomine TCR Beta short-read assay on an Illumina iSeq 100. Post-vaccine samples across the study were collected a median of 72 days after the second dose, with a range of 14 to 241.

The paper's findings and limits, for the study overall: In healthy vaccine recipients, vaccine-induced clones were almost all SARS-CoV-2 mono-reactive, with only 1 of 255 being cross-reactive with common cold coronaviruses. Limitations of the study were the small number of convalescent patients and the absence of early post-infection timepoints. Marked clonal contraction was observed in both infection-induced and vaccine-induced clones at late post-vaccination timepoints, consistent with waning T cell responses.

The library was prepared using the immunoSEQ multiplex PCR assay. DNA from the CD4+ T cells that had been cultured and isolated underwent TCR beta CDR3 sequencing. The source study handled its data this way. The analysis removed non-productive TCR sequences, trimmed reads to the CDR3 region, and retained only CDR3s that were 7 or more amino acids long. The MANAFEST web app was used to identify antigen-specific clonotypes by comparing expansion in peptide wells with expansion in reference cultures. To count as positive, a clone had to show expansion at FDR<0.05 compared with the reference and with all other wells, an odds ratio above 5, and a frequency above 0.1% in two replicate wells. Cross-reactive clonotypes were defined as significantly expanded in SARS-CoV-2 spike wells and in at least one common cold coronavirus spike condition. CDR3 similarity was assessed by Levenshtein distance with the stringdist R package, and unrooted trees were built with ape in R 3.6.1. TCRdb took over this immuneACCESS table, retaining in-frame rearrangements with V and J assigned. Such tables are incomplete; in checked studies, under half of the missing clones stem from an unresolved V gene, and the remainder is unexplained. The V and J calls and clone size come from that table; D and trimming were worked out from the DNA. Within this sample are about 73,000 clones, with 65% to 80% of them counted one time only. The biggest ten clones account for 2% to 3% of the sample.

After around eleven days of culture, CD4+ T cells were isolated with the EasySep CD4+ T cell isolation kit. Two doses of either the BNT162b2 or the mRNA-1273 mRNA SARS-CoV-2 vaccine were administered to participants. Healthy vaccine recipients had no prior SARS-CoV-2 infection, confirmed by negative nucleocapsid antibodies before and after vaccination. Half of the culture medium was replaced with fresh IL-2-containing medium on days 3 and 7. Unless otherwise noted, each peptide stimulation condition was cultured in triplicate wells. Using Ficoll-Paque Plus gradient centrifugation, PBMC were separated from whole blood and then either used fresh or cryopreserved at -140C. The QIAamp micro DNA kit was used to extract genomic DNA from the cultured CD4+ T cells. The CDR3 numbers 14 residues from cysteine through phenylalanine. The read is trimmed to its CDR3 DNA, 42 bases read in frame from base 1. V lost 1 base and J lost 6 bases; the stretch between them is 10 bases long. According to the germline V gene, CDR1 reads SGHTA and CDR2 reads FQGNSA.

The chain uses TRBV7-2 and TRBJ1-5; a tentative D match to TRBD1 spans 5 bases. Specimen: CD4+ T cells from PBMCs cultured without peptide, collected after COVID-19 vaccination. The receptor was isolated from a human donor who received a COVID-19 vaccine. The DNA sequence is as follows: TGTGCCAGCAGCTTAGGTCAGGGTGGTCAGCCCCAGCATTTT. Translated, this gives CASSLGQGGQPQHF.